This TCR beta chain was documented in a study of T cells in Graves' hyperthyroidism and ophthalmopathy. This CDR3 spans 13 amino acids. V was cut by 0 bases and J by 7 bases, with 7 bases left in between. The germline V gene has CDR1 LGHNT and CDR2 FRNRAP. TCR beta CDR3 sequences were amplified from RNA transcripts. During a first-round RT-PCR of the TCR CDR3, the HTBI primer set was used. TCRdb recomputed calls from the multiplex PCR reads with MiXCR, one row per CDR3 protein. The sample has a few hundred thousand distinct CDR3 sequences, 20% to 30% seen once. This clonotype appeared a few times. The chain is built from TRBV12-5 and TRBJ1-5; D unclear. The clonotype originates from a man in his fifties or sixties with Graves' hyperthyroidism. The sequenced sample consisted of blood. CDR3 sequence (DNA): TGTGCTAGTGGTTTGGTACGGGAGCAGCCCCAGCATTTT. Translation gives CASGLVREQPQHF. Looking up the rest from reference TRBV12-5 and TRBJ1-5 gives the full variable domain: DARVTQTPRHKVTEMGQEVTMRCQPILGHNTVFWYRQTMMQGLELLAYFRNRAPLDDSGMPKDRFSAEMPDATLATLKIQPSEPRDSAVYFCASGLVREQPQHFGDGTRLSIL.